These 25 T cell receptor beta chains originate from one sample sequenced in a study of shared clonotypes between healthy human individuals. Naive CD8 cells, CD45RO-negative and positively selected for CCR7, excluded terminally differentiated effector memory CD45RA+ cells. Profiling relied on immunoSEQ multiplex PCR, and the TCRdb table lists in-frame clones only, not all of them. Here the sample spans around 2,000,000 clones, 90% to 95% being singletons. The sequenced sample consisted of naive CD8+ T cells from PBMCs. These receptors originate from a man aged 18 to 35 in good health. Some clones in this sample may be carry-over from other donors' samples.

V gene TRBV11-2 combines with J gene TRBJ2-7; D is unclear. This CDR3 comprises 13 residues. V dropped 2 bases and J dropped 3 bases, with 8 bases sitting between them. From germline, CDR1 is SGHAT and CDR2 FQNNGV. CDR3 in amino acids: CASSLPGFYEQYF. CDR3 DNA sequence: TGTGCCAGCAGCTTACCAGGTTTCTACGAGCAGTACTTC.

The rearrangement joins TRBV10-1 to TRBJ1-2; D unclear. The CDR3 contains 13 residues. Trimming took off 9 bases at V and 4 bases at J, with 15 bases between the two ends. Germline assignment: CDR1 WNHNN and CDR2 SYGVQD (reference sequence). The CDR3 region is CARGKFFGYGYTF. CDR3 bases: TGCGCCAGGGGGAAGTTTTTTGGCTATGGCTACACCTTC.

The CDR3: CASSLGPVLEAFF. The CDR3 DNA reads as TGTGCCAGCAGCTTAGGCCCGGTACTTGAAGCTTTCTTT. V and J are TRBV7-9 and TRBJ1-1, with unresolved D. This CDR3 spans 13 amino acids. Germline values: CDR1 SEHNR, CDR2 FQNEAQ (reference sequence). V was pared by 1 base and J by 7 bases, with 10 bases between.

The CDR3 nucleotides read TGTGCCAGCAGCCAAGGACAGGGGTACACTGAAGCTTTCTTT. Translating it yields CASSQGQGYTEAFF. The V call is TRBV5-6, the J call TRBJ1-1; TRBD1 matches 9 bases. Per germline, CDR1 SGHDT and CDR2 YYEEEE. There are 14 residues in the CDR3. Losses at the gene ends were 4 bases for V and 3 bases for J; bases not matched to a gene: 4.

The chain combines TRBV4-1 with TRBJ2-1; no definite D call. CDR3 length equals 17 residues. Trimming cost V 0 bases and J 0 bases, with 12 bases left between them. Germline assignment: CDR1 MGHRA and CDR2 YSYEKL. The CDR3 loop is CASSQESPITSYNEQFF. In nucleotides, the CDR3 is TGCGCCAGCAGCCAAGAAAGCCCTATTACCTCCTACAATGAGCAGTTCTTC.

About this clone itself: Other DNA sequences in this sample translate to the same CDR3. CDR3 protein: CASRQGRNTEAFF. The CDR3 DNA reads TGTGCCAGCAGACAGGGGCGGAACACTGAAGCTTTCTTT. This chain joins TRBV6-6 and TRBJ1-1; 7 bases fit TRBD1. In germline, CDR1 is MNHNY, CDR2 SVGAGI (reference sequence). The CDR3 has 13 amino acids. After removal of 6 bases from V and 1 base from J, the junction contained 2 bases not matched to a gene.

The CDR3 DNA sequence: TGTGCCAGCAGTGCTCGGATAGTCTCCGCGTCGTCCGCTTTCTTT. Translated, it gives CASSARIVSASSAFF. V usage is TRBV25-1 and J usage is TRBJ1-1, with no clear D. Germline CDR1 MGHDK, CDR2 SYGVNS. Trimming removed 4 bases from V and 11 bases from J, with 23 bases in between. This CDR3 has 15 residues.

The chain joins TRBV5-4 to TRBJ2-1; D unclear. The CDR3 contains 12 residues. Trimming took off 4 bases at V and 7 bases at J, with 9 bases between the two ends. Germline V gives CDR1 SGHNT, CDR2 YYREEE (reference sequence). CDR3 coding DNA: TGTGCCAGCAGCGGGCGGTGGAATGAGCAGTTCTTC. This codes for CASSGRWNEQFF.

The rearrangement joins TRBV6-1 to TRBJ2-1; D gene uncertain. V shed 1 base and J shed 8 bases, with 18 bases lying between them. From germline, CDR1 is MNHNS and CDR2 SASEGT. The CDR3 extends over 16 amino acids. CDR3 coding DNA: TGTGCCAGCAGTGAAGGTGTGGGCGGACCCGCTTATGAGCAGTTCTTC. The encoded protein is CASSEGVGGPAYEQFF.

In the case of this clone: This specimen includes other DNA sequences encoding the same CDR3. The V and J genes are TRBV28 and TRBJ1-1; D gene ambiguous. This CDR3 is 13 amino acids long. The V end lost 6 bases, the J end lost 1 base, and 9 bases lay between the germline ends. Germline CDR1 is MDHEN and CDR2 is SYDVKM. The CDR3 DNA is TGTGCCAGCAGCCTTTCACAGAACACTGAAGCTTTCTTT. Translated, it gives CASSLSQNTEAFF.

The J gene is TRBJ2-3, the V gene TRBV7-9; TRBD2 matches at 8 bases. After removal of 6 bases from V and 4 bases from J, the junction contained 9 bases not matched to a gene. Germline-derived CDR1 and CDR2 are SEHNR and FQNEAQ (reference sequence). This CDR3 region has 15 residues. Here the CDR3 reads CASRPRGGTADTQYF. The DNA of the CDR3 is TGTGCCAGCAGACCTCGCGGGGGGACCGCAGATACGCAGTATTTT.

CDR3 sequence (DNA): TGTGCCAGTAGTATTGCTGGGTTAACCTACAATGAGCAGTTCTTC. It translates to CASSIAGLTYNEQFF. This chain connects TRBV19 to TRBJ2-1; D ambiguous. V dropped 3 bases and J dropped 2 bases, with 11 bases sitting between them. Germline CDR1 is LNHDA and CDR2 is SQIVND (reference sequence). The CDR3 contains 15 residues. The full variable domain, rest sourced from reference TRBV19 and TRBJ2-1, is DGGITQSPKYLFRKEGQNVTLSCEQNLNHDAMYWYRQDPGQGLRLIYYSQIVNDFQKGDIAEGYSVSREKKESFPLTVTSAQKNPTAFYLCASSIAGLTYNEQFFGPGTRLTVL.

The chain combines TRBV10-3 with TRBJ1-1; possible D gene TRBD1, 5 bases. In germline, CDR1 is ENHRY, CDR2 SYGVKD. This CDR3 contains 14 residues. Trimming left V 5 bases short and J 2 bases short, with 12 bases between. The CDR3 coding sequence is TGTGCCATCAGTTCTATCAGGGCTAACACTGAAGCTTTCTTT. Encoded protein: CAISSIRANTEAFF.

The chain recombines TRBV27 with TRBJ1-5; 7 nucleotides align to TRBD1. The CDR3 extends over 17 amino acids. The germline gives CDR1 MNHEY, CDR2 SMNVEV (reference sequence). The junction had 7 bases not matched to a gene; V was cut back by 1 base and J by 1 base. CDR3 DNA sequence: TGTGCCAGCAGTTTATGGGCAGGGGGGGTGAGCAATCAGCCCCAGCATTTT. Translation gives CASSLWAGGVSNQPQHF.

J is TRBJ2-1 and V is TRBV6-1; 9 bases fit TRBD2. With 2 bases clipped from V and 10 bases from J, the junction kept 12 bases outside the gene matches. CDR3 length equals 16 residues. CDR1 MNHNS and CDR2 SASEGT come from the germline V gene. The CDR3 region has the DNA TGTGCCAGCAGTGAACACCTAGCGGCGGGAGGGGACGAGCAGTTCTTC. Protein product: CASSEHLAAGGDEQFF.

As regards this clone: Other DNA sequences in this specimen translate into the identical CDR3. Written as DNA, the CDR3 is TGTGCCAGCAGCCCAGACGGGTACGAGCAGTACTTC. Protein sequence: CASSPDGYEQYF. The gene calls are TRBV7-9 and TRBJ2-7; D remains unclear. The CDR3 is 12 amino acids. CDR1 is SEHNR, CDR2 FQNEAQ, per germline (reference sequence). The V end lost 5 bases, the J end lost 4 bases, and 9 bases lay between the germline ends.

The J gene is TRBJ2-1, the V gene TRBV5-1; D is uncertain. CDR3 length: 16 amino acids. The germline V and J ends were trimmed by 0 bases and 0 bases, with 10 bases remaining between them. The germline V gene has CDR1 SGHRS and CDR2 YFSETQ. DNA of the CDR3: TGCGCCAGCAGCTTGGCAGGCAGTTTCTCCTACAATGAGCAGTTCTTC. Translating it yields CASSLAGSFSYNEQFF.

Remarks on this clone: The identical CDR3 is also encoded by other nucleotide sequences in the sample. The chain employs TRBV5-6 and TRBJ2-7; 10 bases line up with TRBD1. Unmatched junction bases numbered 4, after V lost 2 bases and J lost 5 bases. The CDR3 contains 14 residues. Germline V gene data show CDR1 as SGHDT and CDR2 as YYEEEE. CDR3 protein: CASSLGTGAHEQYF. CDR3 sequence (DNA): TGTGCCAGCAGCTTAGGGACAGGGGCTCACGAGCAGTACTTC.

This clone appeared once. V gene TRBV7-9 combines with J gene TRBJ2-2, with TRBD1 matching 10 bases. The germline V gene has CDR1 SEHNR and CDR2 FQNEAQ (reference sequence). This CDR3 has 18 amino acids. Trimming took 5 bases from V and 0 from J; bases not matched to a gene: 9. The CDR3 region has the DNA TGTGCCAGCAGCGGCCGGGACAGGGGAATTTCGAACACCGGGGAGCTGTTTTTT. The encoded protein is CASSGRDRGISNTGELFF. Full variable domain (outside the CDR3, taken from reference TRBV7-9 and TRBJ2-2): DTGVSQNPRHKITKRGQNVTFRCDPISEHNRLYWYRQTLGQGPEFLTYFQNEAQLEKSRLLSDRFSAERPKGSFSTLEIQRTEQGDSAMYLCASSGRDRGISNTGELFFGEGSRLTVL.

This chain links TRBV9 with TRBJ2-1; 10 nucleotides agree with TRBD2. V lost 6 bases and J lost 3; bases outside the gene matches: 12. Germline lookup yields CDR1 SGDLS and CDR2 YYNGEE. This CDR3 has 17 residues. The CDR3 DNA is TGTGCCAGCAATGGGGGGCTACTAGCGGGGAGCTACAATGAGCAGTTCTTC. The encoded protein is CASNGGLLAGSYNEQFF. The full variable domain, completed using reference TRBV9 and TRBJ2-1, is DSGVTQTPKHLITATGQRVTLRCSPRSGDLSVYWYQQSLDQGLQFLIQYYNGEERAKGNILERFSAQQFPDLHSELNLSSLELGDSALYFCASNGGLLAGSYNEQFFGPGTRLTVL.

The V and J genes are TRBV11-2 and TRBJ1-5; 7 bases align to TRBD1. CDR3 length equals 14 residues. J gave up 7 bases and V 2 bases, and 5 bases lay outside the gene matches. From germline, CDR1 is SGHAT and CDR2 FQNNGV. The CDR3 DNA reads TGTGCCAGCAGCTTAACAGGGGCAGGACAGCCCCAGCATTTT. It encodes CASSLTGAGQPQHF.

The chain is built from TRBV28 and TRBJ2-7; D unresolved. Trimming removed 6 bases from V and 0 bases from J, with 15 bases in between. This CDR3 spans 15 amino acids. The germline V gene has CDR1 MDHEN and CDR2 SYDVKM. DNA of the CDR3: TGTGCCAGCAGCTCCGGTCTGCAAAACTCCTACGAGCAGTACTTC. It specifies CASSSGLQNSYEQYF.

This clone was detected once. The chain employs TRBV19 and TRBJ2-3; D gene unclear. CDR3 size: 11 residues. The V end was cut by 4 bases, the J end by 8 bases, with 7 bases between. In germline, CDR1 is LNHDA, CDR2 SQIVND (reference sequence). DNA of the CDR3: TGTGCCAGTAGTAGCCACTCTACGCAGTATTTT. Protein sequence: CASSSHSTQYF.

The genes are TRBV7-9 and TRBJ2-7, with 9 bases lining up with TRBD2. The CDR3 is made up of 17 amino acids. CDR1 is SEHNR and CDR2 is FQNEAQ in the germline V gene (reference sequence). Germline trimming cut 6 bases from V and 7 bases from J; bases unmatched to any gene: 19. The CDR3 coding sequence is TGTGCCAGCAGTCTCGAGGACGCAGGACTAGCGAGCATGGAGCAGTACTTC. Translated, it gives CASSLEDAGLASMEQYF.

This sequence joins TRBV11-3 and TRBJ2-1, with 7 positions matching TRBD2. The CDR3 runs 16 residues. Germline V gene lookup returns CDR1 SGHNT and CDR2 YENEEA. Germline trimming cut 3 bases from V and 0 bases from J; bases unmatched to any gene: 5. The CDR3 bases are TGTGCCAGCAGCTTGACTAGCCGGAGCTCCTACAATGAGCAGTTCTTC. As protein: CASSLTSRSSYNEQFF.